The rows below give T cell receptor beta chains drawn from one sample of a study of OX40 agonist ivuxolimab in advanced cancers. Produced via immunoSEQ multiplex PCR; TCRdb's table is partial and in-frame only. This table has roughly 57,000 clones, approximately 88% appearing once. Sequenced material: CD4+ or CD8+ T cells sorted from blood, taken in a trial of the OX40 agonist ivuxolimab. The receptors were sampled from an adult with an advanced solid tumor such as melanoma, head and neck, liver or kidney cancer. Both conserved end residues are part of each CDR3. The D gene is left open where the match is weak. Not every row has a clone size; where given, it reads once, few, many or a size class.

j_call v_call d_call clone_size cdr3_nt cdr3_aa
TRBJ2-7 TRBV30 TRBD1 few TGTGCCTGGGGGACAGGGGACTTTACGAAGCAGTACTTC CAWGTGDFTKQYF
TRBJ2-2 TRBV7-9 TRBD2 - TGTGCCAGTAGCGGGAGGACGAACACCGGGGAGCTGTTTTTT CASSGRTNTGELFF
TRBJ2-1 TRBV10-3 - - TGTGCCATCAGGCGACGGGAATCCTACAATGAGCAGTTCTTC CAIRRRESYNEQFF
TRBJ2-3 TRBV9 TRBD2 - TGTGCCAGCAGCGTAGAGGCGGGAGGTGGCACAGATACGCAGTATTTT CASSVEAGGGTDTQYF
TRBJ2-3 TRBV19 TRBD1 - TGTGCCAGTAGTATGAGGGGGCGCCAAGATACGCAGTATTTT CASSMRGRQDTQYF
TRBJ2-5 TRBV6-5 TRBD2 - TGTGCCAGCAGTTACGAGCGGGAGGGCAGAGAGACCCAGTACTTC CASSYEREGRETQYF
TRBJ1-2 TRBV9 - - TGTGCCAGCAGCCCTGATACAGGGCGCTATGGCTACACCTTC CASSPDTGRYGYTF
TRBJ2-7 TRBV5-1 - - TGCGCCAGCATCCGGGGGCCAGGGGACTCCTACGAGCAGTACTTC CASIRGPGDSYEQYF
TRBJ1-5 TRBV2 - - TGTGCCACCTCCTCGTCCGGGTCAGGCCATCAGCCCCAGCATTTT CATSSSGSGHQPQHF
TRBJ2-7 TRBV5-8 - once TGTGCCAGCATCCCTGACTTCTACGAGCAGTACTTC CASIPDFYEQYF
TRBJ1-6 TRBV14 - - TGTGCCAGCAGCCAAGTGAATTCACCCCTCCACTTT CASSQVNSPLHF
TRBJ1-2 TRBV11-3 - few TGTGCCAGCACTAATCGACGAGGGGCGGTAGACTATGGCTACACCTTC CASTNRRGAVDYGYTF
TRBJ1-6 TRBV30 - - TGTGCCTGGAGTGTTATGGGCAACGTACCCCTCCACTTT CAWSVMGNVPLHF
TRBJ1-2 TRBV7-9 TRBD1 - TGTGCCAGCAGGGAATGGAGCAGGGGGCAGAACTATGGCTACACCTTC CASREWSRGQNYGYTF
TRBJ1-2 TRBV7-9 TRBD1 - TGTGCCAGCAGCTTAATACTCGGACAGGGAATACATGGCTACACCTTC CASSLILGQGIHGYTF
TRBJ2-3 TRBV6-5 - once TGTGCCAGCGGGCGGGCAGGTCCCCGAGTGGATACGCAGTATTTT CASGRAGPRVDTQYF
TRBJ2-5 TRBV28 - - TGTGCCAGCAGAAAGGGACGGACATACTTC CASRKGRTYF
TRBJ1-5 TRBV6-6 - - TGTGCCAGCAGGGCAGGGAGGTTGGTTCAGCCCCAGCATTTT CASRAGRLVQPQHF
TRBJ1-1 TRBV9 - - TGTGCCAGCAGCCCCTCCGGGGCGAACACTGAAGCTTTCTTT CASSPSGANTEAFF
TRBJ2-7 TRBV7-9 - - TGTGCCAGCAGCTTTGGAGGGGGCGAGCAGTACTTC CASSFGGGEQYF
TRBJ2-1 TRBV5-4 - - TGTGCCAGCAGCTTGGGAGGGGGGGAGTCACCGGATGAGCAGTTCTTC CASSLGGGESPDEQFF
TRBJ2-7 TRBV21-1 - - TGTGCCAGCAGCACTCATGAAGATCGGGACAGCTCCTACGAGCAGTACTTC CASSTHEDRDSSYEQYF
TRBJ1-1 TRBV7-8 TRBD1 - TGTGCCAGCAGCTCTAACAGGGGGCGAGACATGAACACTGAAGCTTTCTTT CASSSNRGRDMNTEAFF
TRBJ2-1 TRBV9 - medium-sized TGTGCCAGCAGCGCCGGACTTTACAATGAGCAGTTCTTC CASSAGLYNEQFF
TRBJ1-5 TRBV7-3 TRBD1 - TGTGCCAGCAGCTCCACAGGGGGCAATCAGCCCCAGCATTTT CASSSTGGNQPQHF
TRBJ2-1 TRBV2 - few TGTGCCAGCAACCAACTCCTCGGGTCCTACAATGAGCAGTTCTTC CASNQLLGSYNEQFF
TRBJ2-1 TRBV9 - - TGTGCCAGCAGCGTAGTCCTCCGGAGTGAGCAGTTCTTC CASSVVLRSEQFF
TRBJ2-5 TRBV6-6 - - TGTGCCAGCAGTTCCCGAGGGGTTGAGACCCAGTACTTC CASSSRGVETQYF
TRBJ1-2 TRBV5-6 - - TGTGCCAGCAGCTTGCGACCGAGCACTGGCTACACCTTC CASSLRPSTGYTF
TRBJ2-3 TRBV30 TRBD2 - TGTGCCTGGACTAGCGGGAGAGGCCCAGATACGCAGTATTTT CAWTSGRGPDTQYF
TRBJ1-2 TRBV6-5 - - TGTGCCAGCAGCCACACACAGGGAGGGTATGGCTACACCTTC CASSHTQGGYGYTF